The table lists the clone carrying this T cell receptor (beta chain) with a few counts. The authors built TCR beta libraries using iRepertoire HTBI primers and Arm-PCR of CDR3 regions. TCRdb ran MiXCR on the multiplex PCR reads and lists one entry per CDR3 protein. The sample holds a few hundred thousand distinct CDR3 sequences; less than 15% are singletons and the top ten take over 7.5%. Regarding time point: newly diagnosed GD, antithyroid drugs for less than 3 months. The TCR library was prepared using RNA isolated from PBMCs. This sample was included in a study of regulatory T cells in long-lasting Graves disease. The CDR3 sequence is 13 residues long. Germline CDR1 is SGHRS and CDR2 is YFSETQ. V was pared by 7 bases and J by 2 bases, with 10 bases between. The sample also formed part of further work on T cells in Graves' hyperthyroidism and ophthalmopathy. From that study: Stable Graves' hyperthyroidism denoted no ophthalmopathy progression over 18 months. Diagnostic assessment was based on clinical symptoms, serum thyroxine and TRAb, thyroid ultrasound and orbital computed tomography. Classification by a 13 V-J model distinguished ophthalmopathy from stable hyperthyroidism.

Specimen: peripheral blood mononuclear cells (PBMCs), collected at new diagnosis, from a patient treated with antithyroid drugs. The rearrangement links TRBV5-1 to TRBJ2-1; a weak D match, TRBD2 (5 bases). This receptor was obtained from a man in his thirties or forties with Graves disease. This CDR3 is CASGLGTYNEQFF. Here the CDR3 DNA reads TGCGCCAGCGGCCTCGGGACCTACAATGAGCAGTTCTTC. Complete variable domain (other parts from reference TRBV5-1 and TRBJ2-1): KAGVTQTPRYLIKTRGQQVTLSCSPISGHRSVSWYQQTPGQGLQFLFEYFSETQRNKGNFPGRFSGRQFSNSRSEMNVSTLELGDSALYLCASGLGTYNEQFFGPGTRLTVL.